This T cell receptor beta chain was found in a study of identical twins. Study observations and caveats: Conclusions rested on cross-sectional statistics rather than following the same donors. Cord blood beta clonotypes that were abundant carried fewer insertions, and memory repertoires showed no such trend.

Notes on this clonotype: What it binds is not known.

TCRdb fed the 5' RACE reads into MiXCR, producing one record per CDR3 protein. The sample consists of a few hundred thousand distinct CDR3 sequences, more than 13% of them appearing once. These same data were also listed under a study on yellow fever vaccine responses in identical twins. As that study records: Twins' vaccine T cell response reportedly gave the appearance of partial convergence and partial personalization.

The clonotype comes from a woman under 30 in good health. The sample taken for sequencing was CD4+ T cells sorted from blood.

CDR3 nucleotide sequence: TGTGCCAGTAGTATAACTGGGGGCAACACTGAAGCTTTCTTT. It encodes CASSITGGNTEAFF. The chain joins TRBV19 to TRBJ1-1, with D possibly matching TRBD1 (6 bases). The CDR3 spans 14 residues. V dropped 2 bases and J dropped 2 bases, with 9 bases sitting between them. CDR1 LNHDA and CDR2 SQIVND come from the germline V gene (reference sequence).